Listed below are T cell receptor beta chains from one sample, sequenced in a study of T-cell reconstitution after alpha-beta-depleted transplantation in children. TCRdb re-called the PCR reads through MiXCR, storing one row per CDR3 protein. There are about 200,000 distinct CDR3 sequences in the sample; roughly 15% occur only once, and about 13% lies in the top ten. Specimen: PBMCs from the stem cell graft donor, collected from the stem cell graft. The receptors were gathered from a human donor who donated a stem cell graft to a child with acute lymphoblastic leukemia. Both conserved end residues are part of each CDR3. The order of the fields is D gene, clone size, J gene, V gene, CDR3 DNA, CDR3 protein. The D gene is left open where the match is weak. Clone sizes are given selectively: once, few, many, or a class where the clone is expanded.

>-|few|TRBJ2-3|TRBV11-3
TGTGCCAGCAGCTTAAGGTTGTACAGACTTACAGATACGCAGTATTTT
CASSLRLYRLTDTQYF
>-|many|TRBJ1-1|TRBV6-5
TGTGCCGCAATAGTGGGGGTAGGAGCGAACACTGAAGCTTTCTTT
CAAIVGVGANTEAFF
>TRBD2|-|TRBJ2-5|TRBV20-1
TGCAGTGCTACCCCGGGGAGGGGATACCAAGAGACCCAGTACTTC
CSATPGRGYQETQYF
>-|many|TRBJ1-2|TRBV3-1
TGTGCCAGCAGCCAATTGTATAAGGGGCCTAGAGCCGGCTACACCTTC
CASSQLYKGPRAGYTF
>-|-|TRBJ2-1|TRBV20-1
TGCAGTGCTAGGGACTATGCCTCCTCCTACAATGAGCAGTTCTTC
CSARDYASSYNEQFF
>-|many|TRBJ1-4|TRBV4-1
TGCGCCAGCAGCCAAGTCCGAGCTGAAAAACTGTTTTTT
CASSQVRAEKLFF
>TRBD1|-|TRBJ2-1|TRBV7-9
TGTGCCAGCACCAGGACAGGGGCCTACAATGAGCAGTTCTTC
CASTRTGAYNEQFF
>-|many|TRBJ1-2|TRBV12-3/TRBV12-4
TGTGCCAGCAGTTTTATCGAAGGGGCTTGGGGCTACACCTTC
CASSFIEGAWGYTF
>TRBD1|few|TRBJ1-5|TRBV6-2/TRBV6-3
TGTGCCAGCAGCACCGACAGGGGGCGTTATAGCAATCAGCCCCAGCATTTT
CASSTDRGRYSNQPQHF
>-|-|TRBJ2-6|TRBV6-1
TGTGCCAGCAGCCCGGGGCAGGGAAGGGTTGGGGCCAACGGCCTGACTTTC
CASSPGQGRVGANGLTF
>-|many|TRBJ2-1|TRBV4-1
TGCGCCAGCAGTTGGGAGCCCTACAATGAGCAGTTCTTC
CASSWEPYNEQFF